Sequencing of this T cell receptor (beta chain) was carried out in a study of T-cell reconstitution after alpha-beta-depleted transplantation in children. This CDR3 contains 13 residues. The V gene end was trimmed by 8 bases and the J gene end by 6 bases; junction bases not matched to a gene: 10. From germline, CDR1 is SNHLY and CDR2 FYNNEI. Construction of the TCRbeta library involved unique molecular identifiers. From the PCR reads, TCRdb called clonotypes with MiXCR, one entry per CDR3 protein. The table lists some 240,000 distinct CDR3 sequences, about 9.6% of them singletons, with about 4.8% in the top ten.

The chain carries TRBV2 and TRBJ2-7, with 7 bases that match TRBD1. The sample in question was PBMCs from the stem cell graft donor, obtained from the stem cell graft. The TCR originated in a human donor who donated a stem cell graft to a child with SCID. The CDR3: CASRGGPLLEQYF. CDR3 DNA sequence: TGTGCCAGCCGAGGGGGCCCTCTCCTCGAGCAGTACTTC.